The clone carrying this T cell receptor beta chain was observed a handful of times. Sequencing targeted expressed TCRB transcripts, as all isolated RNA had been reverse transcribed. Using immunoSEQ multiplex PCR, the repertoire was profiled, and TCRdb retains in-frame clones only, with some absent. The profile shows under 400,000 clones, 14% of them singletons. This record belongs to a study of beta chain features in type 1 diabetes. Germline CDR1 SQVTM, CDR2 ANQGSEA. There are 12 residues in the CDR3. The V end was cut by 1 base, the J end by 7 bases, with 10 bases between. Based on CD45RO/CCR7/CD25/CD127/CD95/CD27, CD4+ regulatory, stem cell-like memory, naive and central memory cells were sorted.

This TCR derives from a man aged 30-40 years in good health. Source material: central memory CD4+ T cells from blood. The gene calls are TRBV29-1 and TRBJ1-2, with D uncertain. Here the CDR3 reads CSVEVVSGGYTF. CDR3 nucleotide sequence: TGCAGCGTTGAAGTAGTTAGTGGTGGCTACACCTTC.